Below, one T cell receptor (beta chain) is given with its context. Its antigen is not known. The data are from a study of CD8+CD57+ T cells in acquired aplastic anemia. As for the study in general: The average for DNA from sorted CD4+ and CD8+ cells was about 3.3 ug.

For CDR3 and TCR beta VDJ profiling, genomic DNA was the template used. TCRdb fed the reads into MiXCR, producing one record per CDR3 protein. Of under 250,000 distinct CDR3 sequences detected, over 55% appear once; the ten largest clones hold roughly 62%. The CDR3 runs to 12 residues. Germline loops: CDR1 SGHTA, CDR2 FQGNSA. With 4 bases removed from V and 3 bases from J, the gap between germline ends came to 7 bases. In patients chosen for sequencing, flow cytometry had shown CD8+CD57+ cell expansion. At the time of blood sampling, patients had not yet received any therapy. Study-wide results and limits: Almost 30 sequences, all CD8+ CDR3, were shared between patients and controls. Patient and control CD8+ Simpson's diversity was not significantly different.

Material: sorted CD4+, CD8+, or CD8+CD57+ T cells (not recorded which) from PBMCs. The clonotype originates from a human donor with aplastic anemia. The chain carries TRBV7-2 and TRBJ2-7; D is possibly TRBD1 (5 bases). In nucleotides, the CDR3 is TGTGCCAGCAGCTCGACAGACTACGAGCAGTACTTC. Its protein is CASSSTDYEQYF.